Below, 22 T cell receptor beta chains from the same sample are listed, as sequenced in a study of cytomegalovirus exposure and HLA in healthy donors. The PCR ran on 60 Vbeta and 13 Jbeta primers. TCRdb keeps only in-frame clones here, not all; method: immunoSEQ multiplex PCR. In the table there are 170,000 or so clones, about 80% of which are singletons. Sequenced input: PBMCs. These receptors were obtained from a woman in her 30s in good health and CMV-seronegative.

The rearrangement links TRBV5-1 to TRBJ1-5, with 8 positions matching TRBD1. Germline lookup yields CDR1 SGHRS and CDR2 YFSETQ. The CDR3 is 15 residues long. J was trimmed by 4 bases and V by 3 bases; bases with no gene match: 6. The CDR3 DNA reads as TGCGCCAGCAGCTCAGGGGGCACGTTGAATCAGCCCCAGCATTTT. Protein product: CASSSGGTLNQPQHF.

The J gene is TRBJ2-7, the V gene TRBV9, with TRBD2 as a possible D gene (5 bases). This CDR3 has 15 amino acids. V lost 0 bases, J lost 0 bases, and 10 bases lay in between. Germline assignment: CDR1 SGDLS and CDR2 YYNGEE. CDR3 DNA: TGTGCCAGCAGCGTAGGACTATCAGGCTCCTACGAGCAGTACTTC. Its protein is CASSVGLSGSYEQYF.

The CDR3 DNA is TGTGCCAGCAGCCAAGTGAAGGACAGAGCCTACGAGCAGTACTTC. It is translated as CASSQVKDRAYEQYF. V and J are TRBV14 and TRBJ2-7, with D tentatively TRBD1 (6 bases). This CDR3 spans 15 amino acids. Deletions cut 1 base from V and 2 bases from J, with 12 bases between. Germline CDR1 reads SGHDN; CDR2 reads FVKESK.

This rearrangement joins TRBV5-4 to TRBJ2-3; 12 bases are a match to TRBD2. The CDR3 has 16 residues. After removal of 4 bases from V and 2 bases from J, the junction contained 5 bases not matched to a gene. Looked up from germline, CDR1 is SGHNT and CDR2 is YYREEE (reference sequence). In nucleotides, the CDR3 is TGTGCCAGCAGCCAGGGGACTAGCGGGCTCACAGATACGCAGTATTTT. This encodes CASSQGTSGLTDTQYF. The full variable domain, in which reference TRBV5-4 and TRBJ2-3 provide the parts outside the CDR3, is ETGVTQSPTHLIKTRGQQVTLRCSSQSGHNTVSWYQQALGQGPQFIFQYYREEENGRGNFPPRFSGLQFPNYSSELNVNALELDDSALYLCASSQGTSGLTDTQYFGPGTRLTVL.

The CDR3 coding sequence is TGTGCCAGCAGCTTGCGTTCAGGACAGGGGCCAACGTACAATGAGCAGTTCTTC. Amino acids: CASSLRSGQGPTYNEQFF. This sequence joins TRBV5-8 and TRBJ2-1, with 9 bases fitting TRBD1. CDR3 size: 18 residues. V lost 1 base to trimming and J lost 4 bases; unmatched junction nucleotides: 12. Germline V gives CDR1 SGHTS, CDR2 YDEGEE.

The chain combines TRBV2 with TRBJ1-2, with 11 positions matching TRBD1. The germline CDR1 and CDR2 sequences are SNHLY and FYNNEI. Trimming cost V 6 bases and J 1 base; bases outside gene matches: 1. The length of the CDR3 is 14 residues. Here the CDR3 reads CASRGTGGNYGYTF. The CDR3 DNA reads TGTGCCAGCAGGGGGACAGGGGGTAACTATGGCTACACCTTC.

This sequence joins TRBV11-2 and TRBJ2-3; D may be TRBD2 (5 bases). Trimming took off 6 bases at V and 1 base at J, with 17 bases between the two ends. The CDR3 contains 16 residues. From germline, CDR1 is SGHAT and CDR2 FQNNGV. The CDR3, as DNA: TGTGCCAGCAGTAAAACGGTCCCCGGGGGCACAGATACGCAGTATTTT. It yields the protein CASSKTVPGGTDTQYF.

The chain combines TRBV19 with TRBJ2-5; possible D gene TRBD1, 5 bases. V was pared by 3 bases and J by 8 bases, with 16 bases between. The length of the CDR3 is 14 residues. Germline lookup yields CDR1 LNHDA and CDR2 SQIVND (reference sequence). This CDR3 reads CASSIRPAQVTQYF. CDR3 coding DNA: TGTGCCAGTAGTATCAGACCGGCACAGGTAACCCAGTACTTC.

This clone was seen more than once but under ten times. The gene calls are TRBV5-5 and TRBJ1-1; D gene uncertain. V lost 2 bases to trimming and J lost 0 bases, with 8 bases between them. This CDR3 has 14 residues. In germline, CDR1 is SGHKS, CDR2 YYEKEE (reference sequence). In DNA, the CDR3 is TGTGCCAGCAGCTTTGTCCAGGTGAACACTGAAGCTTTCTTT. It specifies CASSFVQVNTEAFF.

This clone has only one observation. The CDR3 coding sequence is TGTGCCATCGGGGGGAGGGAGACCCAGTACTTC. Residues: CAIGGRETQYF. The V gene is TRBV10-3, the J gene TRBJ2-5, with D maybe TRBD2 (6 bases). CDR3 length: 11 amino acids. The V gene's germline CDR1 is ENHRY and CDR2 SYGVKD. Deletions cut 8 bases from V and 5 bases from J, with 9 bases between.

The genes are TRBV7-2 and TRBJ1-6; 8 nucleotides agree with TRBD1. Germline V lookup: CDR1 SGHTA, CDR2 FQGNSA. The V gene end was trimmed by 5 bases and the J gene end by 1 base; junction bases not matched to a gene: 1. The CDR3 is made up of 15 amino acids. CDR3 in amino acids: CASSRQGSYNSPLHF. In DNA, the CDR3 is TGTGCCAGCAGCCGACAGGGGTCCTATAATTCACCCCTCCACTTT.

The genes are TRBV19 and TRBJ2-1, with 10 bases lining up with TRBD1. CDR1 is LNHDA and CDR2 is SQIVND in the germline V gene (reference sequence). This CDR3 is built from 13 residues. V lost 5 bases, J lost 9 bases, and 4 bases stayed unmatched. CDR3 DNA sequence: TGTGCCAGTAGTCCATGGACAGGGGGTGAGCAGTTCTTC. It translates to CASSPWTGGEQFF.

The chain joins TRBV19 to TRBJ1-5, with a tentative D call TRBD1 (6 bases). V was shortened by 6 bases and J by 3 bases, with 12 bases between the two germline ends. Germline CDR1 LNHDA, CDR2 SQIVND (reference sequence). CDR3 size: 14 residues. CDR3 in amino acids: CASSIQGFNQPQHF. The CDR3 DNA reads TGTGCCAGTAGCATACAGGGCTTCAATCAGCCCCAGCATTTT.

This sequence joins TRBV7-2 and TRBJ2-1; 13 nucleotides agree with TRBD2. The junction had 6 bases not matched to a gene; V was cut back by 0 bases and J by 7 bases. CDR3 size: 17 residues. Germline V gene lookup returns CDR1 SGHTA and CDR2 FQGNSA. In DNA, the CDR3 is TGTGCCAGCAGCTTAGCGGGGACTAGCGGGAACCTGAATGAGCAGTTCTTC. Translation: CASSLAGTSGNLNEQFF.

The chain carries TRBV28 and TRBJ2-5; D perhaps matches TRBD1 (5 bases). CDR3 size: 14 residues. Germline V lookup: CDR1 MDHEN, CDR2 SYDVKM. The ends were cut back, 3 bases at V and 4 bases at J, with 12 bases in the middle. In DNA form, the CDR3 reads TGTGCCAGCAGTTTTCAGGGTGTCATAGAGACCCAGTACTTC. Protein sequence: CASSFQGVIETQYF. The complete variable domain, with remaining parts taken from reference TRBV28 and TRBJ2-5, reads DVKVTQSSRYLVKRTGEKVFLECVQDMDHENMFWYRQDPGLGLRLIYFSYDVKMKEKGDIPEGYSVSREKKERFSLILESASTNQTSMYLCASSFQGVIETQYFGPGTRLLVL.

The chain links TRBV7-6 to TRBJ1-3; a weak D match, TRBD1 (5 bases). This CDR3 has 16 residues. V lost 5 bases and J lost 6, with 20 bases in between. Germline-derived CDR1 and CDR2 are SGHVS and FNYEAQ. The CDR3 spells CASSLRTGDLENTIYF. CDR3 DNA sequence: TGTGCCAGCAGCCTCCGAACCGGGGACTTGGAAAACACCATATATTTT.

The rearrangement uses TRBV7-8 and TRBJ2-1, with TRBD1 matching 8 bases. Germline-derived CDR1 and CDR2 are SGHVS and FQNEAQ. This CDR3 is built from 17 residues. The ends lost 5 bases at V and 2 bases at J; junction bases unmatched: 11. The CDR3 sequence is CASSTPLDRGPYNEQFF. In nucleotides, the CDR3 is TGTGCCAGCAGCACGCCCCTCGACAGGGGACCCTACAATGAGCAGTTCTTC.

For the CDR3, the DNA is TGTGCCAGCAGCTTAGAAGTAGTGCTCGCCTACAATGAGCAGTTCTTC. Its protein product is CASSLEVVLAYNEQFF. The chain couples TRBV11-2 to TRBJ2-1; no reliable D call. Germline V gene lookup returns CDR1 SGHAT and CDR2 FQNNGV. The CDR3 is 16 amino acids. The V end was cut by 0 bases, the J end by 2 bases, with 11 bases between. Variable domain in full (rest from reference TRBV11-2 and TRBJ2-1): EAGVAQSPRYKIIEKRQSVAFWCNPISGHATLYWYQQILGQGPKLLIQFQNNGVVDDSQLPKDRFSAERLKGVDSTLKIQPAKLEDSAVYLCASSLEVVLAYNEQFFGPGTRLTVL.

The V call is TRBV10-2, the J call TRBJ2-1; D call uncertain. V lost 5 bases, J lost 4 bases, and 12 bases lay in between. This CDR3 has 14 residues. Germline loops: CDR1 WSHSY, CDR2 SAAADI. CDR3 DNA sequence: TGCGCCAGCAGTCGATTACAACCTTACAATGAGCAGTTCTTC. Translated, it gives CASSRLQPYNEQFF.

CDR3 DNA sequence: TGTGCCAGCAGTTATACCGGGACAGGTGTTGGGGAGCAGTACTTC. Translated: CASSYTGTGVGEQYF. V is TRBV13 and J is TRBJ2-7; 8 bases are shared with TRBD1. The CDR3 totals 15 residues. Losses at the gene ends were 6 bases for V and 7 bases for J; bases not matched to a gene: 14. Looked up from germline, CDR1 is PRHDT and CDR2 is FYEKMQ (reference sequence).

The V and J genes are TRBV10-3 and TRBJ2-7; 16 bases align to TRBD2. This CDR3 region has 16 residues. Trimming removed 5 bases from V and 4 bases from J; junction bases left unmatched: 5. Germline CDR1 and CDR2: ENHRY and SYGVKD. The DNA of the CDR3 is TGTGCCATCAGTCCGGGACTAGCGGGAGGGACTTACGAGCAGTACTTC. Its protein product is CAISPGLAGGTYEQYF.

On this clone: One junction end disagrees with the germline gene, perhaps due to a read error. The J gene is TRBJ2-2, the V gene TRBV5-6, with 7 positions matching TRBD2. The CDR3 spans 16 residues. Germline values: CDR1 SGHDT, CDR2 YYEEEE. CDR3 DNA sequence: TGTGCCGGCAGCCTGGAGGGAGGGCTCGGCACCGGGGAGCTGTTTTTT. It specifies CAGSLEGGLGTGELFF. Combining the CDR3 with reference TRBV5-6 and TRBJ2-2 gives the whole variable domain DAGVTQSPTHLIKTRGQQVTLRCSPKSGHDTVSWYQQALGQGPQFIFQYYEEEERQRGNFPDRFSGHQFPNYSSELNVNALLLGDSALYLCAGSLEGGLGTGELFFGEGSRLTVL.